This T cell receptor (beta chain) was captured by sequencing in a study of blood T cell repertoires in COVID-19. About the study: Material from acute and convalescent COVID-19 was sourced from the United States, Italy and Spain.

This clone showed up just a few times. V gave up 0 bases and J gave up 3 bases, with 9 bases separating them. This CDR3 has 15 residues. Germline CDR1 and CDR2: GTSNPN and SVGIG (reference sequence). In the study's own analysis: By means of reference gene primer amplification, nucleated cell counts were estimated. Sequenced by immunoSEQ multiplex PCR; TCRdb stores in-frame clones only, minus some. V, J and clone size reflect that table, while D and trimming were determined from the DNA. The sample holds about 210,000 clones; 84% are singletons and the top ten take approximately 8%. This receptor was taken from a woman between 50 and 59 years old with active or convalescent COVID-19. The sequencing input was peripheral blood. V usage is TRBV30 and J usage is TRBJ1-6; D not resolved. Written as DNA, the CDR3 is TGTGCCTGGAGTGTAGCGGGGTACTATAATTCACCCCTCCACTTT. This sequence encodes CAWSVAGYYNSPLHF.